This TCR beta chain comes out of a study of T cells in Graves' hyperthyroidism and ophthalmopathy. Worth noting for this clonotype: A much more abundant neighbour one base away suggests this may be a read error.

TCR beta CDR3 regions were amplified from RNA transcripts. The HTBI primer set drove a first-round RT-PCR of the TCR CDR3. From the multiplex PCR reads, TCRdb called clonotypes with MiXCR, one entry per CDR3 protein. In the table there are a few hundred thousand distinct CDR3 sequences, over 15% of which are singletons. Sequencing used blood. This TCR was recovered from a woman in her sixties or seventies with Graves' ophthalmopathy.

The CDR3 bases are TGTGCCAGCAGTGATGGGGGACAGGGGGAGGCCCAGTACTTC. This codes for CASSDGGQGEAQYF. The V call is TRBV6-4, the J call TRBJ2-5; TRBD1 matches 11 bases. Germline V lookup: CDR1 MRHNA, CDR2 SNTAGT. The CDR3 consists of 14 residues. With 3 bases clipped from V and 9 bases from J, the junction kept 6 bases outside the gene matches.